This T cell receptor (beta chain) was identified in a study of blood T cell repertoires in COVID-19. Sequenced by immunoSEQ multiplex PCR; TCRdb stores in-frame clones only, minus some. The repertoire holds over 200,000 clones, 75% to 85% seen once, with over 0.95% in the top ten. Patients of the Seattle cohort, enrolled during active infection, were followed longitudinally. Sequencing was done on a sample of peripheral blood. The source of this sequence is a woman aged 25 to 45 with COVID-19, enrolled during active disease.

The CDR3 DNA sequence: TGTGCCAGCAGCTTAACGATCGCCCAGGGGGCGAATGAGCAGTTCTTC. It yields the protein CASSLTIAQGANEQFF. The chain combines TRBV7-3 with TRBJ2-1; TRBD1 agrees at 8 bases. There are 16 residues in the CDR3. The V gene's germline CDR1 is SGHTA and CDR2 FQGTGA. The junction had 8 bases not matched to a gene; V was cut back by 0 bases and J by 7 bases.